The clone carrying this T cell receptor (beta chain) was found once. Germline assignment: CDR1 LNHDA and CDR2 SQIVND (reference sequence). The CDR3 totals 13 residues. V was pared by 2 bases and J by 5 bases, with 7 bases between. RNA was extracted with the RNeasy kit, and a quantity of roughly 0.5 to 1 ug was reverse transcribed using random hexamers. MiXCR was run by TCRdb on the immunoSEQ multiplex PCR reads, yielding one entry per CDR3 protein. The data hold around 300,000 distinct CDR3 sequences, with under 95% observed a single time. Sequencing of TCR beta covered CD8+ and CD4+ T cells obtained from blood. This specimen belongs to a study of CD8 T cells in Susac syndrome.

The V and J genes are TRBV19 and TRBJ2-1; no firm D call. The clonotype comes from a human donor with multiple sclerosis. Sequenced input: CD4+ T cells from PBMCs. In DNA form, the CDR3 reads TGTGCCAGTAGTATATCCACCAACAATGAGCAGTTCTTC. Translation gives CASSISTNNEQFF. Drawing the rest from reference TRBV19 and TRBJ2-1, the complete variable domain is DGGITQSPKYLFRKEGQNVTLSCEQNLNHDAMYWYRQDPGQGLRLIYYSQIVNDFQKGDIAEGYSVSREKKESFPLTVTSAQKNPTAFYLCASSISTNNEQFFGPGTRLTVL.